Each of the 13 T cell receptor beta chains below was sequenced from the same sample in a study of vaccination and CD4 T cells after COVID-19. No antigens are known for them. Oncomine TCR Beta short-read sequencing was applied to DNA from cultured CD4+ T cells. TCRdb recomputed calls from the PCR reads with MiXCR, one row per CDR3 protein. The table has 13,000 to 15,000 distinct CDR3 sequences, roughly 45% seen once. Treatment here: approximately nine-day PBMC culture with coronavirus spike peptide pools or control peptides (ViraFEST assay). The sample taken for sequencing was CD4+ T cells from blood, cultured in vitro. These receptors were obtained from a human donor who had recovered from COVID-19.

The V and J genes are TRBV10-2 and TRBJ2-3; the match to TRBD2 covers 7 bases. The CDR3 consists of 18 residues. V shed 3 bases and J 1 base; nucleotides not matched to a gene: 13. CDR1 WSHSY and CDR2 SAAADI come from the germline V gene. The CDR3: CASSDPVPQGGGTDTQYF. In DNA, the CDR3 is TGCGCCAGCAGTGATCCTGTCCCCCAGGGAGGGGGCACAGATACGCAGTATTTT.

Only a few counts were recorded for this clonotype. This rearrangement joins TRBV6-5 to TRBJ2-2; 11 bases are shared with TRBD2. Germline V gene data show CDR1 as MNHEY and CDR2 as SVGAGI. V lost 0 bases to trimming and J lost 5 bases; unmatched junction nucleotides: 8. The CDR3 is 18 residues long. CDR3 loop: CASSYSIRASGGTGELFF. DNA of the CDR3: TGTGCCAGCAGTTACTCGATTCGAGCTAGCGGGGGGACCGGGGAGCTGTTTTTT.

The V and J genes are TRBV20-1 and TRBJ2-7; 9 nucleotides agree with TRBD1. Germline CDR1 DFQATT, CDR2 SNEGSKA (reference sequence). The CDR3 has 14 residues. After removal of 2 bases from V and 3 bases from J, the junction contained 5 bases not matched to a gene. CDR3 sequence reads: CSARTGTGNYEQYF. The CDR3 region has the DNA TGCAGTGCTAGAACTGGGACAGGGAACTACGAGCAGTACTTC.

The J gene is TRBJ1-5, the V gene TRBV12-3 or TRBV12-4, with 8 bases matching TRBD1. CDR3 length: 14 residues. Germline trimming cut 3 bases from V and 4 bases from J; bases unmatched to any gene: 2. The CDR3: CASSLDRVNQPQHF. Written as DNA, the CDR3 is TGTGCCAGCAGTTTGGACAGGGTTAATCAGCCCCAGCATTTT.

CDR3 in amino acids: CAWDAPPRGSNQPQHF. The CDR3 bases are TGTGCCTGGGACGCCCCCCCACGTGGAAGCAATCAGCCCCAGCATTTT. This sequence joins TRBV30 and TRBJ1-5; D is uncertain. The CDR3 length is 16 residues. Per the germline V gene, CDR1 is GTSNPN and CDR2 is SVGIG (reference sequence). The V end was cut by 5 bases, the J end by 1 base, with 18 bases between.

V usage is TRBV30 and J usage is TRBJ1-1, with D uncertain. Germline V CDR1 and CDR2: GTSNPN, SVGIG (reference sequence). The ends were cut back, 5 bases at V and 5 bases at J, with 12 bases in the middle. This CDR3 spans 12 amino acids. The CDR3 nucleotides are TGTGCCTGGCACCGGGGTCCAACTGAAGCTTTCTTT. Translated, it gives CAWHRGPTEAFF. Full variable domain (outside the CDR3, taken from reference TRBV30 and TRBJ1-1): SQTIHQWPATLVQPVGSPLSLECTVEGTSNPNLYWYRQAAGRGLQLLFYSVGIGQISSEVPQNLSASRPQDRQFILSSKKLLLSDSGFYLCAWHRGPTEAFFGQGTRLTVV.

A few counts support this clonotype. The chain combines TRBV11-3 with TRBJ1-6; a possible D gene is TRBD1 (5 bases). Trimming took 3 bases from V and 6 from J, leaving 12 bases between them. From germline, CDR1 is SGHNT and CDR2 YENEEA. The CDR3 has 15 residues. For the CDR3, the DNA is TGTGCCAGCAGCTTTGGGACCTTTCTTAATTCACCCCTCCACTTT. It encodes CASSFGTFLNSPLHF.

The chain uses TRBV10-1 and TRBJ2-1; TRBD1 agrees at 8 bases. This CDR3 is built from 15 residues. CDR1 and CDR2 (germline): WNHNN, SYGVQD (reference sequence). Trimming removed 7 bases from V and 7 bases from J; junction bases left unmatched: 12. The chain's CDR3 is CASNPGQGIGNEQFF. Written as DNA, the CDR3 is TGCGCCAGCAACCCAGGACAGGGAATCGGGAATGAGCAGTTCTTC.

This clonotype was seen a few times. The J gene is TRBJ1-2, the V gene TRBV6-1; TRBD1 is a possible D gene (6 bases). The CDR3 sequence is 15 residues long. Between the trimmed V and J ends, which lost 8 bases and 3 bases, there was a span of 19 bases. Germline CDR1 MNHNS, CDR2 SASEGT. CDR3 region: CASHRGRTTHYGYTF. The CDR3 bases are TGTGCCAGCCATAGGGGGAGGACCACCCACTATGGCTACACCTTC.

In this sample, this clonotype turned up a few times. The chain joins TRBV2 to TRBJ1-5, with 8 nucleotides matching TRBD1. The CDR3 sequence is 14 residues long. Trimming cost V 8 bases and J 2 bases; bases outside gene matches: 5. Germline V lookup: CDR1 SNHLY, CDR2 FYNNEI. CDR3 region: CASWGQEGNQPQHF. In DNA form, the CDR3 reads TGTGCCAGCTGGGGACAGGAGGGCAATCAGCCCCAGCATTTT.

The CDR3 nucleotides are TGTGCCAGCAAGAGAGGGACTGAAGCTTTCTTT. This encodes CASKRGTEAFF. The chain uses TRBV12-3 or TRBV12-4 and TRBJ1-1; D is uncertain. The CDR3 runs to 11 residues. V was clipped by 7 bases and J by 5 bases, with 8 bases between them.

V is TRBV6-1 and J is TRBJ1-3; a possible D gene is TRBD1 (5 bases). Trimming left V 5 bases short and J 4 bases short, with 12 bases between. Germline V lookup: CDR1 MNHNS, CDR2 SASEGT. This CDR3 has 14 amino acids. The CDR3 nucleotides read TGTGCCAGCAGTCAGGGACTGGGAGGAAACACCATATATTTT. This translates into CASSQGLGGNTIYF.

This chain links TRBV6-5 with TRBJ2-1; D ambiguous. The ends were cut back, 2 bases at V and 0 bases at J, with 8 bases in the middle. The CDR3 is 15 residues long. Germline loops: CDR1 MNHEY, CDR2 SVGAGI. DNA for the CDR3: TGTGCCAGCAGTTACGAACGGAGCTCCTACAATGAGCAGTTCTTC. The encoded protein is CASSYERSSYNEQFF.